This T cell receptor (beta chain) was identified during a study of CD8+ T cells in alopecia areata. Study-wide points: Greater clonality was observed in lesional scalp samples, especially alopecia totalis/universalis, versus normal scalp. Scalp clonality and expanded CD8+ clones among the top 100 fell significantly with tofacitinib.

Investigators isolated RNA and reverse transcribed it into cDNA to act as the sequencing template. Here immunoSEQ multiplex PCR was the method, and the copy in TCRdb shows in-frame clones only, minus some. The sample has 200,000 or so clones; 58% are singletons. Regarding treatment: oral pan-JAK inhibitor, 5-10 mg twice daily. As part of sample collection, lesional scalp punch biopsies and peripheral blood were taken from alopecia areata patients. Only a few counts were recorded for this clone. Its target is unknown. CDR1 is KGHSH and CDR2 is LQKENI in the germline V gene. The V segment lost 6 bases and the J segment 2 bases; nucleotides outside the gene matches: 12. This CDR3 has 16 amino acids.

The material sequenced was CD4+ T cells sorted from blood, taken at week 24, from a patient treated with tofacitinib. This chain uses TRBV18 with TRBJ1-1, with 7 bases aligning to TRBD1. The sequence came from a human donor with alopecia areata. The CDR3 spells CASSSHRDSTNTEAFF. The CDR3 DNA reads as TGTGCCAGCTCCTCCCACCGGGACAGCACAAACACTGAAGCTTTCTTT.